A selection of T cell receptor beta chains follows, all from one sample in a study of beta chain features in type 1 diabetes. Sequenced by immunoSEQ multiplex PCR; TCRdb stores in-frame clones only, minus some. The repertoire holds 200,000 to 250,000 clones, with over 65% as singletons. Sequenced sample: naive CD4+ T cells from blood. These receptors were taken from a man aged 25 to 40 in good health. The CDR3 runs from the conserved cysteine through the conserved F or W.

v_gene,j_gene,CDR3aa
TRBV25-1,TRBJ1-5,CASSAGNQPQHF
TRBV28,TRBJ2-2,CASSLTGELFF
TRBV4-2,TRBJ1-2,CASSQERNLNYGYTF
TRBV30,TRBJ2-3,CAWSTGPRNTQYF
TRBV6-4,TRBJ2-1,CASSVGLRNYNEQFF
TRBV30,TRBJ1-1,CAWSKAGEAFF
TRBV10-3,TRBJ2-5,CASRYQETQYF
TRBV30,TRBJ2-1,CAWSPMSGLIGQFF
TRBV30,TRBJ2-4,CAWSPGLRVGGAKNIQYF
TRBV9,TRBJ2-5,CAIIFEETQYF
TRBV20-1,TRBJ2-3,CSARDRDTQYF
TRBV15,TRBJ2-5,CATSGTGKGFQETQYF
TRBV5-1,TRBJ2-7,CASSLRGGAAYEQYF
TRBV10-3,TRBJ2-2,CAISESDREGGELFF
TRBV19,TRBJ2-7,CASSIILSYEQYF
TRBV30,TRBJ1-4,CAWCRGPLTNEKLFF
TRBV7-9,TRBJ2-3,CASSFLAGVTDTQYF
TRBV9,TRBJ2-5,CASSVGLVGEQETQYF
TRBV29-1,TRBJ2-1,CSVRERGSYNEQFF
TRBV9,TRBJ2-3,CASSVGLADSDTQYF
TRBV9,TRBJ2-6,CASSVLSGANVLTF
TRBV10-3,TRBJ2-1,CAISESPGQQFF